This TCR beta chain was captured in a study of blood T cell repertoires in COVID-19. Study details: T cells, B-cell-depleted T cells, or PBMCs provided the cDNA or gDNA that served as material.

The germline V gene has CDR1 ENHRY and CDR2 SYGVKD. This CDR3 has 12 residues. The V and J ends lost 6 bases and 4 bases respectively, with 9 bases between them. Profiling relied on immunoSEQ multiplex PCR, and the TCRdb table lists in-frame clones only, not all of them. The sample includes about 53,000 clones, about 83% of them seen just once. This receptor was taken from a man aged 50-59 years with acute or convalescent COVID-19. The sample comprised peripheral blood. The chain links TRBV10-3 to TRBJ1-2, with D perhaps matching TRBD1 (5 bases). The CDR3 DNA sequence: TGTGCCATCAGCAAAGACAGCTATGGCTACACCTTC. Translating gives CAISKDSYGYTF.